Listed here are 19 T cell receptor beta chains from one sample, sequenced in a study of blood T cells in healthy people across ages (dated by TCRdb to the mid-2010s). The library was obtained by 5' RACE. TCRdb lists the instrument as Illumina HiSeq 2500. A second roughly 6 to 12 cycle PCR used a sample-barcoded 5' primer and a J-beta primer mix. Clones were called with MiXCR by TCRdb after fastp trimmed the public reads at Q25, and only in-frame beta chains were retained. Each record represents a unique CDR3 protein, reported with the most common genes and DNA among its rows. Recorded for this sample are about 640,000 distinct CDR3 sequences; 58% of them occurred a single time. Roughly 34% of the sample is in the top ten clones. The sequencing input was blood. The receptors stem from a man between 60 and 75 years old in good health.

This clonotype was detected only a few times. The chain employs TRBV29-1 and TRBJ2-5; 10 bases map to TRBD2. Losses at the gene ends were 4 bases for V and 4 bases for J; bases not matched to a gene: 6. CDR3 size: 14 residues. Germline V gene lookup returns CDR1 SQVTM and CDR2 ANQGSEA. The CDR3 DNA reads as TGCAGCGTTGTGTTGTCTAGCGGGAGAGAGACCCAGTACTTC. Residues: CSVVLSSGRETQYF.

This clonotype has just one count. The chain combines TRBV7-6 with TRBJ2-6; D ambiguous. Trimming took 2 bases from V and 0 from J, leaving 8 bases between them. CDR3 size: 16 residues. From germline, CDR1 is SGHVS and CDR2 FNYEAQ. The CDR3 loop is CASSLHPNSGANVLTF. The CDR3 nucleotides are TGTGCCAGCAGCTTACATCCTAACTCTGGGGCCAACGTCCTGACTTTC.

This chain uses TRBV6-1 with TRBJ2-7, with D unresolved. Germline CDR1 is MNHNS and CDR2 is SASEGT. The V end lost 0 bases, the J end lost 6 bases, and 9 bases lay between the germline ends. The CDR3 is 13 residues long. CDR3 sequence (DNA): TGTGCCAGCAGTGAAGCGTGGGCTGGCGAGCAGTACTTC. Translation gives CASSEAWAGEQYF.

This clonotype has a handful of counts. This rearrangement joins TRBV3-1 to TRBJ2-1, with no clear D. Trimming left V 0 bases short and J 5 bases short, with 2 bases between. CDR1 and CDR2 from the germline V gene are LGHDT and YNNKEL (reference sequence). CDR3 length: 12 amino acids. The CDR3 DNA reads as TGTGCCAGCAGCCAAGAAAACAATGAGCAGTTCTTC. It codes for CASSQENNEQFF.

CDR3 residues: CASSQDRARTEAFF. CDR3 sequence (DNA): TGTGCCAGCAGCCAAGACAGGGCGCGTACTGAAGCTTTCTTT. This sequence joins TRBV3-1 and TRBJ1-1; perhaps TRBD1 as D (5 bases). The CDR3 contains 14 residues. The V and J ends lost 0 bases and 5 bases respectively, with 10 bases between them. Germline-derived CDR1 and CDR2 are LGHDT and YNNKEL (reference sequence).

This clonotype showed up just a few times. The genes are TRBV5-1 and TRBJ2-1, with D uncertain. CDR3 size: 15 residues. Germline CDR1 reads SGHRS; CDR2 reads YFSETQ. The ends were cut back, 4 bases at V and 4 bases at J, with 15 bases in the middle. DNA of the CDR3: TGCGCCAGCAGCGTCGATCAGCCGCTATACAATGAGCAGTTCTTC. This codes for CASSVDQPLYNEQFF.

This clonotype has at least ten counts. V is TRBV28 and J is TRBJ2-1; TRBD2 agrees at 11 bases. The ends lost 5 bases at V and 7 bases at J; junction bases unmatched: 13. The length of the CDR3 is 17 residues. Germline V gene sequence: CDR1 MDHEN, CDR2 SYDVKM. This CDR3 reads CASSPSGGSHRVNEQFF. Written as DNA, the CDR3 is TGTGCCAGCAGTCCTAGCGGGGGGTCTCACCGTGTTAATGAGCAGTTCTTC.

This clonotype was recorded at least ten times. The CDR3 bases are TGTGCCAGATGTCCGGGGCGGACGGGGTACGAGCAGTACTTC. Translating gives CARCPGRTGYEQYF. The chain carries TRBV27 and TRBJ2-7, with D perhaps given as TRBD1 or TRBD2 (5 bases each). Germline CDR1 and CDR2: MNHEY and SMNVEV (reference sequence). This CDR3 has 14 amino acids. Trimming removed 9 bases from V and 4 bases from J, with 19 bases in between.

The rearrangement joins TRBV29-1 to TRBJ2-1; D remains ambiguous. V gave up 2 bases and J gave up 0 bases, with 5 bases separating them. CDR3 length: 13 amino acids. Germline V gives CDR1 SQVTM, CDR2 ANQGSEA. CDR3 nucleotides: TGCAGCGTTGAATCCACCTCCTACAATGAGCAGTTCTTC. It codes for CSVESTSYNEQFF.

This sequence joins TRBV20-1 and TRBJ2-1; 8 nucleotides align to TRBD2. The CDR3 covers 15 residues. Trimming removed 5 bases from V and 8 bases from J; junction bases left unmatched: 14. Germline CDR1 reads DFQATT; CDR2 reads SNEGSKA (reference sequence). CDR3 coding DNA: TGCAGTGCTTCCCCTTGGCGCGGGGGGAGGGATGAGCAGTTCTTC. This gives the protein CSASPWRGGRDEQFF.

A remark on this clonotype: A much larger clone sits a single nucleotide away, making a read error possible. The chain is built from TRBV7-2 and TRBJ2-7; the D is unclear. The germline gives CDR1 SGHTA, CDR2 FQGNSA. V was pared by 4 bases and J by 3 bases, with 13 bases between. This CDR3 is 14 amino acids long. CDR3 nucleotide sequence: TGTGCCAGCAGCTATCCTTCAGCTCACTACGAGCAGTACTTC. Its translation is CASSYPSAHYEQYF.

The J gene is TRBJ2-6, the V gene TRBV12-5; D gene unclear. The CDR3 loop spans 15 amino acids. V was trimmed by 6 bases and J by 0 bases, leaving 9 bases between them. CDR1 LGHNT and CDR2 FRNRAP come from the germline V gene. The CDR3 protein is CASGRESSGANVLTF. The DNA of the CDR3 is TGTGCTAGTGGGCGAGAGAGCTCTGGGGCCAACGTCCTGACTTTC.

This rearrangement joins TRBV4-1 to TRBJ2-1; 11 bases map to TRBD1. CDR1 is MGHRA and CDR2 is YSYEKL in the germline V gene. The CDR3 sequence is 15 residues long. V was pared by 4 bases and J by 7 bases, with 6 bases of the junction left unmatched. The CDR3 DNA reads TGCGCCAGCAGCCTGGCCGGGACAGGGGGAAATGAGCAGTTCTTC. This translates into CASSLAGTGGNEQFF.

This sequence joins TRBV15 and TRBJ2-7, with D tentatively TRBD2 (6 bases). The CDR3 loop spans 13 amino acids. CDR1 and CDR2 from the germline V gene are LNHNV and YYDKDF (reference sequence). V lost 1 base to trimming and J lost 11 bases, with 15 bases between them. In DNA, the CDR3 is TGTGCCACCAGCAGAGTTTCCTCCGGGAGAGAGTACTTC. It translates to CATSRVSSGREYF.

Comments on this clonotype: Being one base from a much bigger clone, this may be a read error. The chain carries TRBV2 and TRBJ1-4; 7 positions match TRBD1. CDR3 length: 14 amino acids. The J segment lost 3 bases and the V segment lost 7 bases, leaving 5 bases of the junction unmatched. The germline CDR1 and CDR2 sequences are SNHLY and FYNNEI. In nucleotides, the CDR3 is TGTGCCAGCAACTGGGACAGCGCTAATGAAAAACTGTTTTTT. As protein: CASNWDSANEKLFF.

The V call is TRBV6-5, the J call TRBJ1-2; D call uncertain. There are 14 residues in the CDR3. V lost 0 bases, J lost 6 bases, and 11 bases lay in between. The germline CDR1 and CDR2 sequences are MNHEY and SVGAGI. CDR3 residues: CASSYSGRVDGYTF. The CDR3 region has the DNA TGTGCCAGCAGTTACTCGGGAAGGGTCGATGGCTACACCTTC.

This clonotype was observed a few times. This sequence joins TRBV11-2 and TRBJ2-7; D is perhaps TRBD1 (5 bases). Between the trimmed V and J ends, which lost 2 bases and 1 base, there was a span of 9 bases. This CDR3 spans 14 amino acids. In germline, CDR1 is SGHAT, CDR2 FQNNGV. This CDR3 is CASSLQGQSYEQYF. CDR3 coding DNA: TGTGCCAGCAGCTTACAGGGCCAGTCCTACGAGCAGTACTTC.

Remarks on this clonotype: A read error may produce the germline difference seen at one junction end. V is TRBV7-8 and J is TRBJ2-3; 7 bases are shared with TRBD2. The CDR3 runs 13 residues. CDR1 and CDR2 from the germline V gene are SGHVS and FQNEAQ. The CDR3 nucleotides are TGTGCCAGCAGCGTAGCGGGTGTCCCGGCGCAGTATTTT. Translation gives CASSVAGVPAQYF.

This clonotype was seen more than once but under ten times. The CDR3, as DNA: TGTGCCAGCAGCTTGGTGGGGACAGGGTTCCCTGGGGCCAACGTCCTGACTTTC. It translates to CASSLVGTGFPGANVLTF. V and J are TRBV5-6 and TRBJ2-6, with TRBD1 matching 9 bases. Trimming took 0 bases from V and 2 from J; bases not matched to a gene: 6. The CDR3 has 18 amino acids. From germline, CDR1 is SGHDT and CDR2 YYEEEE. Variable domain in full (rest from reference TRBV5-6 and TRBJ2-6): DAGVTQSPTHLIKTRGQQVTLRCSPKSGHDTVSWYQQALGQGPQFIFQYYEEEERQRGNFPDRFSGHQFPNYSSELNVNALLLGDSALYLCASSLVGTGFPGANVLTFGAGSRLTVL.